The sample holds many counts of the clone carrying this T cell receptor (delta chain). Other DNA sequences of this sample code for an identical CDR3. The data belong to a study of gamma-delta T cells after stem cell transplantation. TCRdb re-called clones from the RT-PCR reads via CATT. The sample consists of 15,000 to 18,000 delta-chain clones, about 9.8% of them appearing once. CDR3 length equals 19 residues. Per germline, CDR1 TSWWSYY and CDR2 QGS. V lost 4 bases, J lost 4 bases, and 17 bases stayed unmatched. The rearrangement uses TRDV1 and TRDJ1; TRDD3 aligns across 11 bases. This sequence was found in a human donor. It is not recorded whose cells these are; they may come from a transplant donor. The specimen was gamma-delta T cells. The CDR3 region is CALGAPHLLRGGYGDKLIF. For the CDR3, the DNA is TGTGCTCTTGGGGCTCCCCACCTACTACGTGGGGGATACGGCGATAAACTCATCTTT.